This T cell receptor (beta chain) was found in a study of CXCR3-negative and CXCR3-positive naive CD8 T cells. In preparing the TRB cDNA libraries, 5' RACE with UMI labels was used. TCRdb reprocessed the 5' RACE reads; each CDR3 protein has one entry and no DNA is given. Its table records thousands of distinct CDR3 sequences. The germline V gene encodes CDR1 SQVTM and CDR2 ANQGSEA. The CDR3 consists of 16 residues. General observations from the study: Comparison of naive cells showed more hydrophobic TRB CDR3s in CXCR3-positive than in CXCR3-negative naive cells.

Comment on this clonotype: The antigen remains unidentified.

The receptor was derived from a human donor in good health. Some clones in this sample may be carry-over from other donors' samples. This chain joins TRBV29-1 and TRBJ2-7. Source material: naive CXCR3- CD8+ T cells from blood. The sample's subset: CD45RO-CCR7+CD27+CD95- naive CD8+ T cells lacking CXCR3 (TNR3-). The CDR3 loop reads CSVEYRTEGNNYEQYF.